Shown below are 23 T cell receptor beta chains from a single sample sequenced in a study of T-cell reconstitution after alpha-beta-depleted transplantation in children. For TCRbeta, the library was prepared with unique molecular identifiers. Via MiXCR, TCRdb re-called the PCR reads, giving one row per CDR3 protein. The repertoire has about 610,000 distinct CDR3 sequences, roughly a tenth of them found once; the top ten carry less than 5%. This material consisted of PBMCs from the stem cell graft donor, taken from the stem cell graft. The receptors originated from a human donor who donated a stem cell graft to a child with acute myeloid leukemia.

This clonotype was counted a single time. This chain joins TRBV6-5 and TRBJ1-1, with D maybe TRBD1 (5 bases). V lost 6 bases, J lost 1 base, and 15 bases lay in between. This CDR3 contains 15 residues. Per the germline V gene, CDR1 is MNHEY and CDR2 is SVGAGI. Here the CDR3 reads CASRSSSGKNTEAFF. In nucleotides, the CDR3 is TGTGCCAGCAGATCCTCGTCAGGGAAGAACACTGAAGCTTTCTTT.

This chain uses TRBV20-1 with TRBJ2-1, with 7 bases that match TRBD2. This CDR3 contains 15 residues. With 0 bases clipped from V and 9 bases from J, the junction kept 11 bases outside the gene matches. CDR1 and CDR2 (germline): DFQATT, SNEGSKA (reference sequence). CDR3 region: CSARDAGAPQSEQFF. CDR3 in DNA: TGCAGTGCTAGAGATGCGGGAGCCCCTCAATCTGAGCAGTTCTTC.

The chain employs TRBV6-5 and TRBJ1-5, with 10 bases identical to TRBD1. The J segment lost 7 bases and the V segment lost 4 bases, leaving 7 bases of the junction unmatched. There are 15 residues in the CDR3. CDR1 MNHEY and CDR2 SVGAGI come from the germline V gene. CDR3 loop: CASSSQGQGWQPQHF. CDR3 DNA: TGTGCCAGCAGTTCCCAGGGACAGGGGTGGCAGCCCCAGCATTTT.

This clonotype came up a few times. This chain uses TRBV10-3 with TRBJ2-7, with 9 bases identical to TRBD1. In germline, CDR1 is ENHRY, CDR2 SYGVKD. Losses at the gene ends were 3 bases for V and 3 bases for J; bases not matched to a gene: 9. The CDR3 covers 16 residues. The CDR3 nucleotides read TGTGCCATCAGTGAAGAACCGGGACAGGGCTTCTACGAGCAGTACTTC. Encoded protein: CAISEEPGQGFYEQYF.

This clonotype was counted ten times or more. The CDR3 protein is CASTQTLAGARAYNEQFF. The CDR3 bases are TGTGCCAGCACCCAGACACTAGCGGGAGCGAGGGCCTACAATGAGCAGTTCTTC. The chain uses TRBV6-2 or TRBV6-3 and TRBJ2-1; 11 bases are shared with TRBD2. This CDR3 is built from 18 residues. Germline lookup yields CDR1 MNHEY and CDR2 SVGEGT. V lost 7 bases and J lost 2; bases outside the gene matches: 13.

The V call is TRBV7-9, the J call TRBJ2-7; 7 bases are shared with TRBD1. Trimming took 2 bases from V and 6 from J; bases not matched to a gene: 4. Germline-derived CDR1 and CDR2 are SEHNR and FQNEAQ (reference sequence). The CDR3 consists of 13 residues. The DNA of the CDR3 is TGTGCCAGCAGCTTATCAGGGGGTAGCGAGCAGTACTTC. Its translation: CASSLSGGSEQYF.

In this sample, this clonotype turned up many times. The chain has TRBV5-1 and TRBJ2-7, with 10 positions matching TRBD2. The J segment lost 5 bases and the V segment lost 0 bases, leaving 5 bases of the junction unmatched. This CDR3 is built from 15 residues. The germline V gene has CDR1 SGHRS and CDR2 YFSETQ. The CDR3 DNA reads TGCGCCAGCAGCTTGGCACTAGCGGGATCCCACGAGCAGTACTTC. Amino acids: CASSLALAGSHEQYF.

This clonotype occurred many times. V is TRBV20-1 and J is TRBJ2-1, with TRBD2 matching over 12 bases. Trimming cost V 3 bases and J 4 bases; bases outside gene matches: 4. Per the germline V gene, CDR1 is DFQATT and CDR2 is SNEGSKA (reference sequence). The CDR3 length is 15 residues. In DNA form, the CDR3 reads TGCAGTGCTAGCCGGACTAGCGGGGTTTACAATGAGCAGTTCTTC. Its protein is CSASRTSGVYNEQFF.

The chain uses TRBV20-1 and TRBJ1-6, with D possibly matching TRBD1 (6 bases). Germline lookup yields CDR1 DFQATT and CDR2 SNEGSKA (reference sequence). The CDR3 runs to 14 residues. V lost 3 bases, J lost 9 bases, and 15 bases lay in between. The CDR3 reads CSASRGVVGSPLHF. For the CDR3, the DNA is TGCAGTGCTAGCAGGGGAGTTGTTGGTTCACCCCTCCACTTT.

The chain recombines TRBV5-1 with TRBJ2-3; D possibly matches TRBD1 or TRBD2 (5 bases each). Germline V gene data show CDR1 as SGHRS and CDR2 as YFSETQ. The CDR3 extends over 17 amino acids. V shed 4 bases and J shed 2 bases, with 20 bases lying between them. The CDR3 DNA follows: TGCGCCAGCAGCGCCAGAACCGGGACGGAGACCACAGATACGCAGTATTTT. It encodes CASSARTGTETTDTQYF.

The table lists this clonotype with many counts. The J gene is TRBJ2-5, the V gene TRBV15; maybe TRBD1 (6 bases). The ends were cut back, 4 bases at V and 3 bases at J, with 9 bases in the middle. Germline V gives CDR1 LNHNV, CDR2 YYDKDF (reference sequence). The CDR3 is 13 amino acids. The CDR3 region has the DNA TGTGCCACCAGCACGGACAGTAAAGAGACCCAGTACTTC. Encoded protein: CATSTDSKETQYF.

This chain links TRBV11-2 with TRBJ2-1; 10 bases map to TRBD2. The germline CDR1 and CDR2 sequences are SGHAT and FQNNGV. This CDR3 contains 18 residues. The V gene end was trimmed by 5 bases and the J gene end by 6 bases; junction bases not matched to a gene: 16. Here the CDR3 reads CASSGHRSSGRSSNEQFF. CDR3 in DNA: TGTGCCAGCAGCGGGCATAGGTCTAGCGGGAGATCCAGCAATGAGCAGTTCTTC.

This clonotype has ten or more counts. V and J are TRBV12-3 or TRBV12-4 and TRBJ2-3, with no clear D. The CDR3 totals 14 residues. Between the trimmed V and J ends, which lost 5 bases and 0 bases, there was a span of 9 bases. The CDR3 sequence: CASSPKFSTDTQYF. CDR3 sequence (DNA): TGTGCCAGCAGTCCCAAGTTTAGCACAGATACGCAGTATTTT.

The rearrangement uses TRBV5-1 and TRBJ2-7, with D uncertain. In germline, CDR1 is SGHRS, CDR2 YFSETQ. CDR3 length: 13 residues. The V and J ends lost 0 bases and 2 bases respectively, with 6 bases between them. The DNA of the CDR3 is TGCGCCAGCAGCTTGGAGCTACCCTACGAGCAGTACTTC. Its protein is CASSLELPYEQYF.

The CDR3 nucleotides read TGTGCCAGCAGCCTACCGGGACTAGCGGACGCCAAAAACATTCAGTACTTC. Its protein product is CASSLPGLADAKNIQYF. The chain joins TRBV7-2 to TRBJ2-4; TRBD2 matches 11 bases. This CDR3 is 17 amino acids long. Per germline, CDR1 SGHTA and CDR2 FQGNSA. Germline trimming cut 5 bases from V and 1 base from J; bases unmatched to any gene: 7. The whole variable domain, filled in from reference TRBV7-2 and TRBJ2-4, reads GAGVSQSPSNKVTEKGKDVELRCDPISGHTALYWYRQSLGQGLEFLIYFQGNSAPDKSGLPSDRFSAERTGGSVSTLTIQRTQQEDSAVYLCASSLPGLADAKNIQYFGAGTRLSVL.

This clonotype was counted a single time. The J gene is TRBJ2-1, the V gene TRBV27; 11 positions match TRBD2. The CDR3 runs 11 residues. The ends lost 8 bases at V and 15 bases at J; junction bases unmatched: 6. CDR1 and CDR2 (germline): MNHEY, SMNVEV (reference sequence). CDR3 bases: TGTGCCAGCGGGACTAGCGGCCTGGGGTTCTTC. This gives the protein CASGTSGLGFF.

CDR3 region: CSAPVGGRGYNEQFF. The CDR3 DNA sequence: TGCAGTGCGCCCGTCGGCGGGAGAGGGTACAATGAGCAGTTCTTC. The V call is TRBV29-1, the J call TRBJ2-1, with 7 bases matching TRBD2. This CDR3 contains 15 residues. Germline V gene data show CDR1 as SQVTM and CDR2 as ANQGSEA.

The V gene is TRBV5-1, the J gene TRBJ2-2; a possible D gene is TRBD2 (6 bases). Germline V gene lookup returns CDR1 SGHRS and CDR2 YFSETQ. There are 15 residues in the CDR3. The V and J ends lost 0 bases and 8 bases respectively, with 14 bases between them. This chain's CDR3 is CASSLEGLGAGELFF. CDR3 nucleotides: TGCGCCAGCAGCTTGGAGGGACTCGGGGCTGGGGAGCTGTTTTTT.

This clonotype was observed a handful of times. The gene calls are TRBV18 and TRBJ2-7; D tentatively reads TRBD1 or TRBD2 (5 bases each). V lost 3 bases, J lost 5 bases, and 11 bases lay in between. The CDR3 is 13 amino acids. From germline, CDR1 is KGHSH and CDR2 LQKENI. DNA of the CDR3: TGTGCCAGCTCACCGGGACGGGCCCACGAGCAGTACTTC. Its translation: CASSPGRAHEQYF.

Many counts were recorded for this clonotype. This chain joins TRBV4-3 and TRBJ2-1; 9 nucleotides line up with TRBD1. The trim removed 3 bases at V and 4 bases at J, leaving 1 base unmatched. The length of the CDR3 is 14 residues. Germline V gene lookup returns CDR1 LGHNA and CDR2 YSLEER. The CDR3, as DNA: TGCGCCAGCAGCCAGGGACAGGGTTACAATGAGCAGTTCTTC. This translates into CASSQGQGYNEQFF.

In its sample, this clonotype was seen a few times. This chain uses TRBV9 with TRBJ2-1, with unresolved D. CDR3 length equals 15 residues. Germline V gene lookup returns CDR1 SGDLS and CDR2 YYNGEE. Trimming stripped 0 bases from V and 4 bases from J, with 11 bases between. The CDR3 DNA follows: TGTGCCAGCAGCGTAGAGTCCAGGTCTTACAATGAGCAGTTCTTC. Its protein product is CASSVESRSYNEQFF.

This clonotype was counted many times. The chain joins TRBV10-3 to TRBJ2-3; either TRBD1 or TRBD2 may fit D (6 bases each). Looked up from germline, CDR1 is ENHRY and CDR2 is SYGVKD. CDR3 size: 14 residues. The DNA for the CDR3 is TGTGCGGTAGGAGGGGGTGCATGGACAGATACGCAGTATTTT. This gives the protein CAVGGGAWTDTQYF.

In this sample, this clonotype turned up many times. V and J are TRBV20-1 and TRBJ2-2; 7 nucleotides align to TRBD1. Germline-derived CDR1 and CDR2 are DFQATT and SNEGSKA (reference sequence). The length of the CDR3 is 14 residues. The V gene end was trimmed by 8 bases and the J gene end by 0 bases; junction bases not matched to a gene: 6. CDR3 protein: CSSPGTANTGELFF. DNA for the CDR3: TGCAGTTCCCCCGGGACAGCGAACACCGGGGAGCTGTTTTTT.